This TCR beta chain comes out of a study of a mutant IDH1 vaccine in newly diagnosed glioma. As for the study in general: Vaccines were begun 4-6 weeks after radiotherapy alone, or with temozolomide cycles.

For this clone: Its cognate antigen is unknown.

Time point: week 11, during vaccination. It was 300 ug of mutant IDH1 20-mer peptide that made up each vaccine dose, given with topical imiquimod. Donors had new WHO grade 3 or 4 IDH1-mutant, ATRX-lost astrocytomas. The repertoire was sequenced with immunoSEQ multiplex PCR; TCRdb's copy has only in-frame clones and lacks some. This table has around 66,000 clones, about four fifths appearing once. Trimming took 5 bases from V and 6 from J, leaving 18 bases between them. This CDR3 region has 15 residues. Germline V gene sequence: CDR1 SGHDN, CDR2 FVKESK. The sequence was collected from a man aged 50-60 years with glioma. The source material was PBMCs, sampled from a glioma patient whose treatment included an IDH1 peptide vaccine. The rearrangement uses TRBV14 and TRBJ2-3; perhaps TRBD2 as D (7 bases). The CDR3 DNA follows: TGTGCCAGCAGCGGTGTGCGGGGGCCTCTGGATACGCAGTATTTT. This gives the protein CASSGVRGPLDTQYF.